Each of the 20 T cell receptor beta chains below was sequenced from the same sample in a study of response to subunit inactivated influenza vaccine. TCRdb re-derived calls from the RT-PCR reads in MiXCR, one entry per CDR3 protein. The sample holds 450,000 to 600,000 distinct CDR3 sequences; more than 15% are singletons and the top ten take less than 4%. Sequenced here: CD4+ T cells sorted from PBMCs, sampled around 25 months after vaccination. Source of these receptors: a man aged 45-69 years who received an inactivated influenza vaccine.

This clonotype turned up a few times. J is TRBJ2-1 and V is TRBV7-8; 9 nucleotides agree with TRBD2. Germline assignment: CDR1 SGHVS and CDR2 FQNEAQ. The CDR3 has 16 amino acids. V lost 0 bases to trimming and J lost 1 base; unmatched junction nucleotides: 1. In DNA form, the CDR3 reads TGTGCCAGCAGCTTAGCGAGCGGGAGGTCCTACAATGAGCAGTTCTTC. Translated, it gives CASSLASGRSYNEQFF. The variable domain in full, with the rest retrieved from reference TRBV7-8 and TRBJ2-1, is GAGVSQSPRYKVAKRGQDVALRCDPISGHVSLFWYQQALGQGPEFLTYFQNEAQLDKSGLPSDRFFAERPEGSVSTLKIQRTQQEDSAVYLCASSLASGRSYNEQFFGPGTRLTVL.

V gene TRBV12-3 or TRBV12-4 combines with J gene TRBJ1-1, with D possibly TRBD1 on 5 matching bases. The V and J ends lost 5 bases and 6 bases respectively, with 13 bases between them. The CDR3 totals 13 residues. The CDR3 reads CASSPWGSSEAFF. The DNA for the CDR3 is TGTGCCAGCAGTCCCTGGGGCAGCTCTGAAGCTTTCTTT.

This clonotype turned up a few times. This sequence joins TRBV27 and TRBJ1-5; D possibly corresponds to TRBD1 (5 bases). The length of the CDR3 is 16 residues. The ends were cut back, 5 bases at V and 2 bases at J, with 16 bases in the middle. The germline V gene has CDR1 MNHEY and CDR2 SMNVEV (reference sequence). The CDR3: CASSARGGVGNQPQHF. Here the CDR3 DNA reads TGTGCCAGCAGTGCTAGGGGAGGGGTTGGCAATCAGCCCCAGCATTTT.

There are a few counts of this clonotype. The chain has TRBV20-1 and TRBJ1-1; D perhaps matches TRBD1 (6 bases). Between the trimmed V and J ends, which lost 5 bases and 0 bases, there was a span of 16 bases. The CDR3 has 15 residues. CDR1 and CDR2 from the germline V gene are DFQATT and SNEGSKA (reference sequence). The CDR3, as DNA: TGCAGTGCTGCCGTGGGGGGCGGCGTGAACACTGAAGCTTTCTTT. This gives the protein CSAAVGGGVNTEAFF.

This clonotype was found a few times. The chain combines TRBV27 with TRBJ1-1; 8 nucleotides agree with TRBD1. Trimming took 0 bases from V and 0 from J; bases not matched to a gene: 0. The CDR3 runs 15 residues. Germline loops: CDR1 MNHEY, CDR2 SMNVEV (reference sequence). The CDR3 sequence: CASSLSTGVNTEAFF. The CDR3 nucleotides read TGTGCCAGCAGTTTATCGACAGGGGTGAACACTGAAGCTTTCTTT.

This clonotype was seen repeatedly, ten times or more. The chain joins TRBV4-2 to TRBJ1-4, with D unclear. The CDR3 contains 14 residues. The V gene lost 2 bases and the J gene lost 4 bases, with 8 bases spanning the gap. Germline CDR1 LGHNA, CDR2 YNFKEQ. CDR3 coding DNA: TGTGCCAGCAGCCAATTGGGCCATAATGAAAAACTGTTTTTT. Translation: CASSQLGHNEKLFF.

This clonotype was observed a few times. The chain carries TRBV6-1 and TRBJ2-3; tentative D call: TRBD2 (5 bases). Trimming took off 6 bases at V and 0 bases at J, with 13 bases between the two ends. Germline V gene lookup returns CDR1 MNHNS and CDR2 SASEGT. The CDR3 contains 15 residues. This CDR3 is CASRTLRASTDTQYF. The CDR3 region has the DNA TGTGCCAGCAGGACGTTGAGGGCTAGCACAGATACGCAGTATTTT.

The gene calls are TRBV3-1 and TRBJ2-4; a possible D gene is TRBD1 (6 bases). V shed 3 bases and J shed 8 bases, with 11 bases lying between them. Germline CDR1 and CDR2: LGHDT and YNNKEL (reference sequence). This CDR3 region has 13 residues. This chain's CDR3 is CASSQGAQDIQYF. CDR3 nucleotide sequence: TGTGCCAGCAGCCAGGGGGCGCAAGACATTCAGTACTTC.

The chain links TRBV7-9 to TRBJ2-5; TRBD1 aligns across 9 bases. The CDR3 loop spans 15 amino acids. Germline CDR1 reads SEHNR; CDR2 reads FQNEAQ (reference sequence). V lost 0 bases and J lost 4; bases outside the gene matches: 3. CDR3 amino acids: CASSLAGDRAETQYF. The CDR3 nucleotides read TGTGCCAGCAGCTTAGCAGGGGACAGGGCAGAGACCCAGTACTTC.

The V and J genes are TRBV28 and TRBJ1-2; TRBD1 is a possible D gene (5 bases). The germline CDR1 and CDR2 sequences are MDHEN and SYDVKM. There are 14 residues in the CDR3. Trimming pared 5 bases from V and 7 bases from J, leaving 17 bases between. CDR3 DNA: TGTGCCAGCAGTGGGAGGGACGGGAGGTCTGGCTACACCTTC. Protein product: CASSGRDGRSGYTF.

This clonotype was observed a few times. The J gene is TRBJ1-2, the V gene TRBV6-1; no clear D. This CDR3 contains 13 residues. Deletions cut 7 bases from V and 5 bases from J, with 14 bases between. The germline V gene has CDR1 MNHNS and CDR2 SASEGT. The CDR3 bases are TGTGCCAGCACCGAAGGAGGAAAGTATGGCTACACCTTC. Its translation is CASTEGGKYGYTF.

The J gene is TRBJ2-1, the V gene TRBV28, with no clear D. Trimming shortened V by 4 bases and J by 8 bases, and 18 bases separated the two germline ends. The CDR3 runs 15 residues. Germline V gene lookup returns CDR1 MDHEN and CDR2 SYDVKM. The CDR3 sequence is CASSSERHLGHEQFF. In DNA form, the CDR3 reads TGTGCCAGCAGTTCAGAAAGACACCTAGGACATGAGCAGTTCTTC.

This clonotype was observed a handful of times. This chain uses TRBV11-3 with TRBJ2-3, with D maybe TRBD2 (5 bases). CDR1 is SGHNT, CDR2 YENEEA, per germline. The CDR3 contains 14 residues. V lost 4 bases and J lost 5, with 13 bases in between. CDR3 DNA sequence: TGTGCCAGCAGCTCCTCGGCCGGGATAGATACGCAGTATTTT. This sequence encodes CASSSSAGIDTQYF.

This clonotype was picked up a small number of times. This chain links TRBV20-1 with TRBJ2-3; 10 nucleotides align to TRBD1. This CDR3 has 15 amino acids. Germline assignment: CDR1 DFQATT and CDR2 SNEGSKA (reference sequence). Trimming removed 5 bases from V and 6 bases from J; junction bases left unmatched: 11. CDR3 sequence reads: CSARTGDRGLDTQYF. The CDR3 coding sequence is TGCAGTGCTCGTACTGGGGACAGGGGTTTGGATACGCAGTATTTT.

This clonotype showed up just a few times. The gene calls are TRBV6-1 and TRBJ2-7, with 10 bases matching TRBD1. Per germline, CDR1 MNHNS and CDR2 SASEGT. This CDR3 is built from 15 residues. The V and J ends lost 4 bases and 3 bases, in that order; junction bases with no gene match: 6. This chain's CDR3 is CASSGPDRGDYEQYF. The DNA of the CDR3 is TGTGCCAGCAGTGGCCCGGACAGGGGGGACTACGAGCAGTACTTC.

At least ten counts were recorded for this clonotype. V usage is TRBV12-3 or TRBV12-4 and J usage is TRBJ1-6, with TRBD1 identical over 7 bases. The CDR3 is 14 amino acids. The ends lost 6 bases at V and 3 bases at J; junction bases unmatched: 2. The CDR3 DNA reads as TGTGCCAGCAGGGGACAGAACTATAATTCACCCCTCCACTTT. Its protein is CASRGQNYNSPLHF.

The chain joins TRBV21-1 to TRBJ2-3; whether TRBD1, the table's D call, matches the DNA was not checked. TRBV21-1 is flagged as a pseudogene. This CDR3 region has 14 residues. The CDR3, as DNA: TGTGCCAGCAGCATCGGCGGCCCGAGGGATACGCAGTATTTT. It specifies CASSIGGPRDTQYF.

This clonotype was counted at least ten times. The chain uses TRBV12-3 or TRBV12-4 and TRBJ1-2, with a tentative D call TRBD1 (5 bases). V was cut by 6 bases and J by 7 bases, with 12 bases left in between. The CDR3 is 12 amino acids. In nucleotides, the CDR3 is TGTGCCAGCAGCCCTGGGGGAGCTGGCTACACCTTC. This sequence encodes CASSPGGAGYTF.

This clonotype was found many times. This chain uses TRBV4-3 with TRBJ2-5; 9 bases line up with TRBD2. The CDR3 contains 16 residues. CDR1 and CDR2 from the germline V gene are LGHNA and YSLEER. Trimming at V came to 0 bases and at J to 0 bases, leaving 2 bases not matched to a gene. The CDR3 sequence is CASSQDSGSYQETQYF. The CDR3 DNA sequence: TGCGCCAGCAGCCAAGATAGCGGGAGCTACCAAGAGACCCAGTACTTC.

The rearrangement links TRBV7-6 to TRBJ2-1, with 8 bases fitting TRBD2. The trim removed 0 bases at V and 3 bases at J, leaving 4 bases unmatched. Germline V gene sequence: CDR1 SGHVS, CDR2 FNYEAQ. CDR3 length: 16 amino acids. The CDR3 DNA reads TGTGCCAGCAGCTTAGCAACGGCGGGAGGCTACAATGAGCAGTTCTTC. Translating it yields CASSLATAGGYNEQFF.